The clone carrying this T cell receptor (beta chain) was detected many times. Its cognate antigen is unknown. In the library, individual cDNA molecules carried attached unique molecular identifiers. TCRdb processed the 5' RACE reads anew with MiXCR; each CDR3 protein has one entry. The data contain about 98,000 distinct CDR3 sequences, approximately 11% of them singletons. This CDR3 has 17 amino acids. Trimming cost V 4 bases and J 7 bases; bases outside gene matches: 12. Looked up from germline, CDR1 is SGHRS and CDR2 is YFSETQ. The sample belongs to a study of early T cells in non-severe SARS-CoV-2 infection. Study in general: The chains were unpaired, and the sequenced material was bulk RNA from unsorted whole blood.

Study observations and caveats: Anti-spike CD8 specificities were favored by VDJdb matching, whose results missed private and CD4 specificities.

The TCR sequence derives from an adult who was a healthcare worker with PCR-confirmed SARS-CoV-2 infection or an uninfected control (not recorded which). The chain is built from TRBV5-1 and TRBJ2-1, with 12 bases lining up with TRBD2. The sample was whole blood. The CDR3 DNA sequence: TGCGCCAGCAGCCCGGCGTCGGGGACTAGCGGGTATAATGAGCAGTTCTTC. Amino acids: CASSPASGTSGYNEQFF.